Detailed here is one T cell receptor beta chain. CDR3 size: 14 residues. With V trimmed by 1 base and J by 5 bases, 1 base remained unmatched. The germline gives CDR1 SSHAT, CDR2 FNYEAQ (reference sequence). This entry belongs to a study of Ad26.COV2.S vaccination and SARS-CoV-2 variants. This sample's treatment: roughly 19 received Ad26.COV2.S at low or high dose, single or two shots; about 5 received placebo; per-sample allocation not given. Collection of the samples took place on day 63 after the first injection of vaccine or placebo. Boston supplied an adult donor aged 18-55 years. The method was immunoSEQ multiplex PCR; TCRdb's version includes in-frame clones alone and lacks a portion of them. The table has roughly 510,000 clones, 87% seen once.

The source is a person between 18 and 65 years old who received the Ad26.COV2.S COVID-19 vaccine or a placebo. The sample was peripheral blood, taken in a trial of Ad26.COV2.S vaccine versus placebo. The chain couples TRBV7-7 to TRBJ2-2, with 7 bases matching TRBD2. In nucleotides, the CDR3 is TGTGCCAGCAGCTTAGGGGAGGGGACCGGGGAGCTGTTTTTT. Its translation: CASSLGEGTGELFF. The full variable domain, its missing parts supplied by reference TRBV7-7 and TRBJ2-2, is GAGVSQSPRYKVTKRGQDVTLRCDPISSHATLYWYQQALGQGPEFLTYFNYEAQPDKSGLPSDRFSAERPEGSISTLTIQRTEQRDSAMYRCASSLGEGTGELFFGEGSRLTVL.